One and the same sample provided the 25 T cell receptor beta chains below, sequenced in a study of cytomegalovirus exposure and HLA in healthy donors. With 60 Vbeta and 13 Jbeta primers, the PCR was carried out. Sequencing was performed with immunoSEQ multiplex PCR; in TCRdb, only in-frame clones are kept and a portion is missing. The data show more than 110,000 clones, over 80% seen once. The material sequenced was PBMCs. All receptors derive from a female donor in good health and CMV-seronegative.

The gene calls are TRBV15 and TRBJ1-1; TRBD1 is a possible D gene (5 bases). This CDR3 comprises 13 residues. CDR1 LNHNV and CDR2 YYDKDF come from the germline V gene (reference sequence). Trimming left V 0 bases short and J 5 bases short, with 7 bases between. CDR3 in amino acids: CATSRDGGTEAFF. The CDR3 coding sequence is TGTGCCACCAGCAGAGATGGGGGGACTGAAGCTTTCTTT. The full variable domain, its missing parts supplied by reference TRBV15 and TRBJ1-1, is DAMVIQNPRYQVTQFGKPVTLSCSQTLNHNVMYWYQQKSSQAPKLLFHYYDKDFNNEADTPDNFQSRRPNTSFCFLDIRSPGLGDTAMYLCATSRDGGTEAFFGQGTRLTVV.

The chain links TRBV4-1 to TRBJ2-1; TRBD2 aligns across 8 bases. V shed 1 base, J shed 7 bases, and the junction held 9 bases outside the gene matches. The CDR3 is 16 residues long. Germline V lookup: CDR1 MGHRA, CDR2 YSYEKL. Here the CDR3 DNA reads TGCGCCAGCAGCCAAGGGGCAGGGAAGCGGGAGAATGAGCAGTTCTTC. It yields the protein CASSQGAGKRENEQFF.

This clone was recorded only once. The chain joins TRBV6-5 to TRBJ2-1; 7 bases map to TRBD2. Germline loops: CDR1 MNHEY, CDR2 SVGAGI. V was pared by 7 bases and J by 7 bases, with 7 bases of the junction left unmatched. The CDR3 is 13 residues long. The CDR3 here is CASTAGTKNEQFF. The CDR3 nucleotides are TGTGCCAGCACCGCCGGGACTAAGAATGAGCAGTTCTTC.

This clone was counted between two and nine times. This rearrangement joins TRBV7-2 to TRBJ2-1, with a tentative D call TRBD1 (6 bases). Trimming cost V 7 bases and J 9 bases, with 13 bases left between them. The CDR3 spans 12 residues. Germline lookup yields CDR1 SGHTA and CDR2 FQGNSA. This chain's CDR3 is CASTNRESEQFF. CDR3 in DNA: TGTGCCAGCACCAACAGGGAGAGTGAGCAGTTCTTC.

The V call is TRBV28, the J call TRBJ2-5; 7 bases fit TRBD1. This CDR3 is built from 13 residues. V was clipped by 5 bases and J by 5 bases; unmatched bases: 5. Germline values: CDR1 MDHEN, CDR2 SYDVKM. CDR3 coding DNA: TGTGCCAGCAGTCTAATCAGGGGGGAGACCCAGTACTTC. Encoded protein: CASSLIRGETQYF.

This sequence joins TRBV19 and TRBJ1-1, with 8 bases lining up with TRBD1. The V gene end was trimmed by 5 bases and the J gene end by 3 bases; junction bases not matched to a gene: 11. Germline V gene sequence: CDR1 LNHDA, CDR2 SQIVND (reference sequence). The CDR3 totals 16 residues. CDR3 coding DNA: TGTGCCAGTAGTCTTTGGACAGGGCGTTTGTACACTGAAGCTTTCTTT. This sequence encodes CASSLWTGRLYTEAFF.

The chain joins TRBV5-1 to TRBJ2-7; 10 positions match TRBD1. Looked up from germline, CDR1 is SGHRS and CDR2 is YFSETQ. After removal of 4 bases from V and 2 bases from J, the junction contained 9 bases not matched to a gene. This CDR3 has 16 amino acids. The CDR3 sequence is CASSPDRDRGPYEQYF. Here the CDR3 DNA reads TGCGCCAGCAGCCCCGATCGGGACAGGGGCCCCTACGAGCAGTACTTC.

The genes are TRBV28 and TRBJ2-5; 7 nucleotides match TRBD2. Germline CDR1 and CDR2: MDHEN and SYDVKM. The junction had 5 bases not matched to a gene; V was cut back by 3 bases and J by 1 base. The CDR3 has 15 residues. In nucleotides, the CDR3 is TGTGCCAGCAGTTTTCAGCGGGGTCTCCAAGAGACCCAGTACTTC. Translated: CASSFQRGLQETQYF.

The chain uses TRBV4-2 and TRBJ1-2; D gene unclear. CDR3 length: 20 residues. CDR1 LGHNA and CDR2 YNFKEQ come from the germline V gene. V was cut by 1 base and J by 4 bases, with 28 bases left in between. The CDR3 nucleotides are TGTGCCAGCAGCCAAGGCGCGGGTCAGGCGCAGAGAACTTCCCTCTATGGCTACACCTTC. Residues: CASSQGAGQAQRTSLYGYTF.

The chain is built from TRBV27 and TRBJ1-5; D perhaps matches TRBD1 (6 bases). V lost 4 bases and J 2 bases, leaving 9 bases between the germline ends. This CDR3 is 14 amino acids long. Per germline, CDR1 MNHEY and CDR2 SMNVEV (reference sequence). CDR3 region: CASSSRTGNQPQHF. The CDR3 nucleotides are TGTGCCAGCAGTTCCCGGACAGGCAATCAGCCCCAGCATTTT.

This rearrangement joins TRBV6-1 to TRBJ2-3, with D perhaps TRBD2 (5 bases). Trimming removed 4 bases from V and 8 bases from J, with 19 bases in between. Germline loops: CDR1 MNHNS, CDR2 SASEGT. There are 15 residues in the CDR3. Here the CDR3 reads CASSGLGEVGGTQYF. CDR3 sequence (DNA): TGTGCCAGCAGTGGGCTCGGCGAAGTAGGAGGTACGCAGTATTTT.

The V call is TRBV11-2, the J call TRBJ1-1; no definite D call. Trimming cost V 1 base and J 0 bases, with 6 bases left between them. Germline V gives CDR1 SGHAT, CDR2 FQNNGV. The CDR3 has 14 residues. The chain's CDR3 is CASSLVPVNTEAFF. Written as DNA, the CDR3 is TGTGCCAGCAGCTTAGTTCCGGTGAACACTGAAGCTTTCTTT.

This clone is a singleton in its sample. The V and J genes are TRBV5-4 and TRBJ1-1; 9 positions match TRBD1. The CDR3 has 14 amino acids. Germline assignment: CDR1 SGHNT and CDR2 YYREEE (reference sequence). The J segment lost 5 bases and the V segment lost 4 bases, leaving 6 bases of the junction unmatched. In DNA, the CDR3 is TGTGCCAGCAGCGCGGGACAGGGTGGGACTGAAGCTTTCTTT. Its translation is CASSAGQGGTEAFF.

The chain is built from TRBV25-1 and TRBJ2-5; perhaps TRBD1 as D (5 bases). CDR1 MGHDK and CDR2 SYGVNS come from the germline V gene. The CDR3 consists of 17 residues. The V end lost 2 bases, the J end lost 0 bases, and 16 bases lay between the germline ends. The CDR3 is CASSEGTSGWYQETQYF. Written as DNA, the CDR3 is TGTGCCAGCAGTGAAGGCACGTCAGGGTGGTACCAAGAGACCCAGTACTTC. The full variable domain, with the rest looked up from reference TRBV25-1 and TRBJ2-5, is EADIYQTPRYLVIGTGKKITLECSQTMGHDKMYWYQQDPGMELHLIHYSYGVNSTEKGDLSSESTVSRIRTEHFPLTLESARPSHTSQYLCASSEGTSGWYQETQYFGPGTRLLVL.

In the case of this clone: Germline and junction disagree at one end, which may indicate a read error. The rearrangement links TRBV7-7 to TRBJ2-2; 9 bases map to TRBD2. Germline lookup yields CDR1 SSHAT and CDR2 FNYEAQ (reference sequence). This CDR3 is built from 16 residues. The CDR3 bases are TGTGCTAGCAGCGCTGGACTAGCGACGAACACCGGGGAGCTGTTTTTT. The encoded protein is CASSAGLATNTGELFF.

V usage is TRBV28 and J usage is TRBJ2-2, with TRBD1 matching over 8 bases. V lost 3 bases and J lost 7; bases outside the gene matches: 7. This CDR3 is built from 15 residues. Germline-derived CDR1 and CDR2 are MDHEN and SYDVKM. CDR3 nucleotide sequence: TGTGCCAGCAGTTTGGGCAGGGGGCACGGCGGGGAGCTGTTTTTT. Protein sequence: CASSLGRGHGGELFF.

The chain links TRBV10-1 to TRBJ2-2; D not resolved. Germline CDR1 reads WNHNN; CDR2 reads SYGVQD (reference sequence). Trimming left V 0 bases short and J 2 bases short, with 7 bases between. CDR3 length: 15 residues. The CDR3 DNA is TGCGCCAGCAGTGAGTCGTCAGGCAACACCGGGGAGCTGTTTTTT. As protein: CASSESSGNTGELFF.

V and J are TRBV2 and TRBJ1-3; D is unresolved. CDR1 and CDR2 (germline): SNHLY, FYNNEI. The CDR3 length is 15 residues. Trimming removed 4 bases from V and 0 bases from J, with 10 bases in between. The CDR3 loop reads CASSAEAVSGNTIYF. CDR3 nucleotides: TGTGCCAGCAGTGCGGAGGCAGTCTCTGGAAACACCATATATTTT.

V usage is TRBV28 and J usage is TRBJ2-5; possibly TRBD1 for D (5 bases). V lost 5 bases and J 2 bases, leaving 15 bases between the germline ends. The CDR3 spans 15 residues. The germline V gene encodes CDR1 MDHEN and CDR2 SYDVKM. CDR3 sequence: CASSLVGLTQETQYF. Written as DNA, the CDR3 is TGTGCCAGCAGTCTGGTGGGGCTAACTCAAGAGACCCAGTACTTC.

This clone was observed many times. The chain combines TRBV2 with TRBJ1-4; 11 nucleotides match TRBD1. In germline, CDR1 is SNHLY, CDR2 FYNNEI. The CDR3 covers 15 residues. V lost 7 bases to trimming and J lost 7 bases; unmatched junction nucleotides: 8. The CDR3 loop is CASNSGTGGFEKLFF. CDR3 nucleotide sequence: TGTGCCAGCAACAGCGGGACAGGGGGTTTTGAAAAACTGTTTTTT.

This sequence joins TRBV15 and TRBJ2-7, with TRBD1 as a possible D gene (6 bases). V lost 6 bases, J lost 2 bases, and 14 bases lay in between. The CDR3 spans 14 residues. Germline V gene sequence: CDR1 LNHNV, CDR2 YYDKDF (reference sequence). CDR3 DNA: TGTGCCACCAGTACCGATACAGGGACCTACGAGCAGTACTTC. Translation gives CATSTDTGTYEQYF.

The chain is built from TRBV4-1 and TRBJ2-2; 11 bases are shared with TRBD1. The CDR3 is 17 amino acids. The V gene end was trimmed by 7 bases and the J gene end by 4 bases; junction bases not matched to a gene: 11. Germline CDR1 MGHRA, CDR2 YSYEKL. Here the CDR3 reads CASNLGTGGKTTGELFF. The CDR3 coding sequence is TGCGCCAGCAATCTCGGGACAGGGGGGAAGACCACCGGGGAGCTGTTTTTT.

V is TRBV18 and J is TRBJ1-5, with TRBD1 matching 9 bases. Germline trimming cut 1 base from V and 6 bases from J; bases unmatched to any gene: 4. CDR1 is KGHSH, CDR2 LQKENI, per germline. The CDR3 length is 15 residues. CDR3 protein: CASSPRTGVGQPQHF. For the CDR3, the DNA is TGTGCCAGCTCACCACGGACAGGGGTAGGTCAGCCCCAGCATTTT.

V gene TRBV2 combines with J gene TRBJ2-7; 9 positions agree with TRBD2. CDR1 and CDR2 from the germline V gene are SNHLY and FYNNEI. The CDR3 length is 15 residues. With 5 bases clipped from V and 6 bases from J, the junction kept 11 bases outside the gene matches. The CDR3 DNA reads TGTGCCAGCAGTCCTCAAGCGGGAGGATTAGGCGAGCAGTACTTC. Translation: CASSPQAGGLGEQYF. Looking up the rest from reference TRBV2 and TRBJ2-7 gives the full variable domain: EPEVTQTPSHQVTQMGQEVILRCVPISNHLYFYWYRQILGQKVEFLVSFYNNEISEKSEIFDDQFSVERPDGSNFTLKIRSTKLEDSAMYFCASSPQAGGLGEQYFGPGTRLTVT.

CDR3 sequence reads: CASSRTGLGNQPQHF. The CDR3 DNA reads as TGTGCCAGCAGTAGGACAGGTTTAGGTAATCAGCCCCAGCATTTT. J is TRBJ1-5 and V is TRBV6-1; 7 bases map to TRBD1. Germline CDR1 reads MNHNS; CDR2 reads SASEGT. V lost 5 bases, J lost 4 bases, and 8 bases stayed unmatched. There are 15 residues in the CDR3.